This entry lists 7 T cell receptor beta chains sequenced from one sample in a study of cytomegalovirus exposure and HLA in healthy donors. PCR employed 60 Vbeta and 13 Jbeta primers. Produced via immunoSEQ multiplex PCR; TCRdb's table is partial and in-frame only. The sample yields about 89,000 clones, roughly 86% seen once. Sequencing was carried out using PBMCs. The origin of the receptors is a man aged 30 to 45 in good health and CMV-seropositive.

The rearrangement links TRBV30 to TRBJ2-7; 10 bases fit TRBD2. V shed 0 bases and J 11 bases; nucleotides not matched to a gene: 10. The CDR3 loop spans 14 amino acids. Germline V CDR1 and CDR2: GTSNPN, SVGIG (reference sequence). CDR3 in amino acids: CAWSVGTSVGLEYF. For the CDR3, the DNA is TGTGCCTGGAGTGTCGGGACTAGCGTGGGGTTGGAGTACTTC.

The V and J genes are TRBV6-5 and TRBJ2-3; possible D gene TRBD2, 6 bases. The CDR3 is made up of 13 amino acids. V was trimmed by 8 bases and J by 4 bases, leaving 13 bases between them. Germline V gene lookup returns CDR1 MNHEY and CDR2 SVGAGI. CDR3 bases: TGTGCCAGCGGAGGGTATGGGCCAGATACGCAGTATTTT. It translates to CASGGYGPDTQYF.

CDR3 in DNA: TGTGCCACCAGCAGAGATTGGTGGAGCAACACTGAAGCTTTCTTT. The encoded protein is CATSRDWWSNTEAFF. The chain has TRBV15 and TRBJ1-1; unclear D gene. This CDR3 has 15 residues. Between the trimmed V and J ends, which lost 0 bases and 2 bases, there was a span of 10 bases. Germline values: CDR1 LNHNV, CDR2 YYDKDF (reference sequence).

As for this clone: Germline is not matched at one junction end, which may reflect a read error. The chain has TRBV7-7 and TRBJ2-1, with 9 bases that match TRBD2. Per germline, CDR1 SSHAT and CDR2 FNYEAQ (reference sequence). This CDR3 spans 15 amino acids. Here the CDR3 reads CASSVGAGGHNEQFF. The CDR3 nucleotides are TGTGCTAGCAGCGTCGGAGCGGGAGGTCACAATGAGCAGTTCTTC.

The rearrangement uses TRBV2 and TRBJ2-5; a possible D gene is TRBD2 (5 bases). The CDR3 is made up of 14 amino acids. V gave up 3 bases and J gave up 2 bases, with 10 bases separating them. From germline, CDR1 is SNHLY and CDR2 FYNNEI. CDR3: CASSDSSGQETQYF. The CDR3 nucleotides are TGTGCCAGCAGTGACAGCAGCGGACAAGAGACCCAGTACTTC.

This clone was seen only once. V and J are TRBV27 and TRBJ2-1, with 7 bases aligning to TRBD2. The CDR3 spans 14 residues. CDR1 is MNHEY, CDR2 SMNVEV, per germline (reference sequence). Trimming removed 3 bases from V and 2 bases from J; junction bases left unmatched: 1. For the CDR3, the DNA is TGTGCCAGCAGTTTCGCGGGGGCCTACAATGAGCAGTTCTTC. This sequence encodes CASSFAGAYNEQFF.

This sequence joins TRBV9 and TRBJ1-2; weak D call: TRBD1 (5 bases). Germline V gives CDR1 SGDLS, CDR2 YYNGEE. Trimming removed 0 bases from V and 4 bases from J, with 13 bases in between. CDR3 length: 15 amino acids. The CDR3 reads CASSVDPVGGYGYTF. The DNA for the CDR3 is TGTGCCAGCAGCGTAGACCCGGTCGGGGGCTATGGCTACACCTTC.